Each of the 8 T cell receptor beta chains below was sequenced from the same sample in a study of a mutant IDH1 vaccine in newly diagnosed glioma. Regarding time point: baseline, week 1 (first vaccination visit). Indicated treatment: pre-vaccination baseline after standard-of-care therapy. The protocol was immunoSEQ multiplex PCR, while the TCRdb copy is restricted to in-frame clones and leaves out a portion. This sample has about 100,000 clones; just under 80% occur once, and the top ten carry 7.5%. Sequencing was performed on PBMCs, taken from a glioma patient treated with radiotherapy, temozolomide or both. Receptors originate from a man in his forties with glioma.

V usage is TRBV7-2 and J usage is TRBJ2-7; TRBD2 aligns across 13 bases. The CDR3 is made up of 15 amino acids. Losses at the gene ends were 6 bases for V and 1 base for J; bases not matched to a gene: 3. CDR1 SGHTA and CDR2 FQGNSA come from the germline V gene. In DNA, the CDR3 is TGTGCCAGCAGACGGACTAGCGGGGGTTCCTACGAGCAGTACTTC. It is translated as CASRRTSGGSYEQYF.

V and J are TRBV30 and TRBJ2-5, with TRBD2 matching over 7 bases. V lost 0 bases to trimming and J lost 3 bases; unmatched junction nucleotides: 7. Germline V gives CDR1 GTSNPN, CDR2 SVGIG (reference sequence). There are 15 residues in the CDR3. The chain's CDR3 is CAWSVNSLAEETQYF. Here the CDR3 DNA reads TGTGCCTGGAGTGTAAATTCGCTAGCGGAAGAGACCCAGTACTTC.

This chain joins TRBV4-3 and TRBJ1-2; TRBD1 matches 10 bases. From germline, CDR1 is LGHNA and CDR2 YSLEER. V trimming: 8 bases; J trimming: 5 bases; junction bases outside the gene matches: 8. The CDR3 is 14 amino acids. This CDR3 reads CASSRGQGSYGYTF. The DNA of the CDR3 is TGCGCCAGCTCTAGGGGACAGGGGTCGTATGGCTACACCTTC.

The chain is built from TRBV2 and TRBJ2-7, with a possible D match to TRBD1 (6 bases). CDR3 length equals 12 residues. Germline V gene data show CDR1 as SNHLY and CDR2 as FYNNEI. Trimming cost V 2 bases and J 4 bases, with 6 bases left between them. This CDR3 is CASSEQGYEQYF. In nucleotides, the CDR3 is TGTGCCAGCAGTGAACAGGGGTACGAGCAGTACTTC.

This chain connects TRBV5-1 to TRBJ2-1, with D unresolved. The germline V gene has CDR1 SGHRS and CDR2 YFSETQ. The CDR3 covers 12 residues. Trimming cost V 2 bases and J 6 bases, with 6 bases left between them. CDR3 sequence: CASSFYSNEQFF. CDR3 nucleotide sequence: TGCGCCAGCAGCTTCTATTCCAATGAGCAGTTCTTC. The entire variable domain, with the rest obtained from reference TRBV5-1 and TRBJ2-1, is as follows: KAGVTQTPRYLIKTRGQQVTLSCSPISGHRSVSWYQQTPGQGLQFLFEYFSETQRNKGNFPGRFSGRQFSNSRSEMNVSTLELGDSALYLCASSFYSNEQFFGPGTRLTVL.

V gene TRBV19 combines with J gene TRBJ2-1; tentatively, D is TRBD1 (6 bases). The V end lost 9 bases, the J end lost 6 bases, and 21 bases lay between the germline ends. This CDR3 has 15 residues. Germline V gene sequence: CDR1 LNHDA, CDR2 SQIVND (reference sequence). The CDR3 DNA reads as TGTGCCAGCACCTCGGCCCCTACCAGGGGCAATGAGCAGTTCTTC. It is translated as CASTSAPTRGNEQFF.

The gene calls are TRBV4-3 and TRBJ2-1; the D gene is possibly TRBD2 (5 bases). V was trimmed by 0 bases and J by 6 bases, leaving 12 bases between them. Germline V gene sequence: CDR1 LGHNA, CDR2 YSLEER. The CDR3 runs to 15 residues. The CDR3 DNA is TGCGCCAGCAGCCAAGAAGGACTTTCTGGCAATGAGCAGTTCTTC. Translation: CASSQEGLSGNEQFF.

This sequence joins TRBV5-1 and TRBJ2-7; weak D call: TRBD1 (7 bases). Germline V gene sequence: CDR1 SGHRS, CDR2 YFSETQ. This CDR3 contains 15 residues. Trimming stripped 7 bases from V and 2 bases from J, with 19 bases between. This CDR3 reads CASQSNRGGAYEQYF. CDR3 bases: TGCGCCAGCCAGAGTAACAGGGGAGGCGCCTACGAGCAGTACTTC.